Each of the 5 T cell receptor beta chains below was sequenced from the same sample in a study of human T cells and chemical hapten exposure. A single record per CDR3 protein comes from TCRdb applying MiXCR to the RACE reads. The sample lists about 110,000 distinct CDR3 sequences, 9.5% to 15% occurring once. Described time point: pre-sensitization, week 0. The treatment is: therapeutic diphenylcyclopropenone sensitization with weekly scalp DPC. The source material was whole blood, sampled in connection with sensitization to the hapten diphenylcyclopropenone (DPC). The receptors originated from a woman in her forties or fifties with alopecia areata. Some clones in this sample may be carry-over from other donors' samples.

The V and J genes are TRBV20-1 and TRBJ2-1; tentative D call: TRBD2 (5 bases). The germline V and J ends were trimmed by 6 bases and 7 bases, with 10 bases remaining between them. The CDR3 sequence is 11 residues long. The germline gives CDR1 DFQATT, CDR2 SNEGSKA (reference sequence). The CDR3 nucleotides are TGCAGTGCCCGGGGAGCGAATGAGCAGTTCTTC. This translates into CSARGANEQFF.

The chain recombines TRBV28 with TRBJ1-5; a weak D match, TRBD1 (5 bases). V lost 0 bases and J 0 bases, leaving 6 bases between the germline ends. The CDR3 loop spans 15 amino acids. Per the germline V gene, CDR1 is MDHEN and CDR2 is SYDVKM. CDR3 DNA: TGTGCCAGCAGTTTATGGGGGCCTAGCAATCAGCCCCAGCATTTT. It codes for CASSLWGPSNQPQHF. Complete variable domain (other parts from reference TRBV28 and TRBJ1-5): DVKVTQSSRYLVKRTGEKVFLECVQDMDHENMFWYRQDPGLGLRLIYFSYDVKMKEKGDIPEGYSVSREKKERFSLILESASTNQTSMYLCASSLWGPSNQPQHFGDGTRLSIL.

This clonotype was recorded a few times. The rearrangement links TRBV28 to TRBJ2-3; D gene unclear. This CDR3 has 15 residues. Trimming took off 6 bases at V and 5 bases at J, with 18 bases between the two ends. The germline CDR1 and CDR2 sequences are MDHEN and SYDVKM. The CDR3 nucleotides are TGTGCCAGCAGCCCAGTCCCTCTGGGCGTAGATACGCAGTATTTT. Residues: CASSPVPLGVDTQYF.

This clonotype was counted only a few times. CDR3: CASSSDSRTASNQPQHF. In DNA form, the CDR3 reads TGTGCCAGCAGCTCGGACTCTAGGACGGCTAGCAATCAGCCCCAGCATTTT. J is TRBJ1-5 and V is TRBV7-9; D is unclear. Trimming removed 4 bases from V and 0 bases from J, with 16 bases in between. CDR1 SEHNR and CDR2 FQNEAQ come from the germline V gene (reference sequence). The CDR3 extends over 17 amino acids.

The rearrangement joins TRBV12-3 or TRBV12-4 to TRBJ1-2; D call uncertain. V shed 3 bases and J shed 7 bases, with 15 bases lying between them. This CDR3 is 14 amino acids long. CDR3 nucleotides: TGTGCCAGCAGTTTGAGTCCGCCCTGGGGTGGCTACACCTTC. Protein sequence: CASSLSPPWGGYTF.